The rows below give T cell receptor beta chains drawn from one sample of a study of blood T cell repertoires in COVID-19. Profiled with immunoSEQ multiplex PCR; TCRdb holds only in-frame clones, not every one. The sample lists roughly 120,000 clones; 65% to 85% were seen once. The sequencing sample was made of peripheral blood. All receptors derive from a man aged 65 to 79 with acute or convalescent COVID-19. The conserved cysteine and the conserved F or W are not part of the CDR3 here.

>TRBV9
ASSVGGGGAPDTQY
>TRBV20-1
SASPTDTQY
>TRBV19
ASSDRTDSPLH
>TRBV5-1
ASSLVLTTHSNEQF
>TRBV27
ASSLKTSHEQF
>TRBV9
ASSVDQGAREKLF
>TRBV7-2
ASSLVNGPGNTIY
>TRBV7-8
ASSLGQGWTEAF
>TRBV6-1
ASSAGTSGGGDTQY
>TRBV12-5
ASAHSDGDKQY
>TRBV5-1
ASSGGTEAF
>TRBV19
ASSGPAYSNQPQH
>TRBV19
ASSRNRGEDTEAF
>TRBV27
ASSPRDRVMNTEAF
>TRBV7-6
ASSTRQGDTEAF
>TRBV7-2
ASTLGPGTSEQF
>TRBV9
ASSVGSVQRGTQY
>TRBV12-3/TRBV12-4
ASSLDRIQPQH
>TRBV25-1
ASRGKQGYGYT
>TRBV11-2
ASSLEGRGQSYEQY
>TRBV3-1/TRBV3-2
ASSPTGGQGNTIY
>TRBV7-9
ASSLRGGNTGELF
>TRBV10-3
AIRDGTATDTQY
>TRBV2
ASSSSGRQPQH
>TRBV29-1
SVEPGSNTGELF
>TRBV4-1
ASSQVGGSGANVLT
>TRBV3-1/TRBV3-2
ASSWFGGGETQY